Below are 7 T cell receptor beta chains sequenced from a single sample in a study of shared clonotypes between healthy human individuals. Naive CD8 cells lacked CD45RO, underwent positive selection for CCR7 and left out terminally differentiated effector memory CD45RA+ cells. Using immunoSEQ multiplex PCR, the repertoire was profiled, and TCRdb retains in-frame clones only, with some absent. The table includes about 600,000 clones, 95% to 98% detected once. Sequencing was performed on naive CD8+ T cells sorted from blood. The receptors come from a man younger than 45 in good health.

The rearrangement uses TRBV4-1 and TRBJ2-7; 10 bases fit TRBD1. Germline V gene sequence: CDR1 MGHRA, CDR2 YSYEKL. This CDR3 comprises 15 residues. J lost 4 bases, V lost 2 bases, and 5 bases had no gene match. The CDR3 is CASSQQDRGVYEQYF. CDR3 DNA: TGCGCCAGCAGCCAACAGGACAGGGGGGTTTACGAGCAGTACTTC.

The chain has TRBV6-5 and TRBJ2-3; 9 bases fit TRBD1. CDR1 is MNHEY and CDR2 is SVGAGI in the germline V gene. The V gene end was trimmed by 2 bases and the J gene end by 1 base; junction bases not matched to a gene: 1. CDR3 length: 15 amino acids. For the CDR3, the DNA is TGTGCCAGCAGTTACGGGGACAGGGGCACAGATACGCAGTATTTT. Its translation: CASSYGDRGTDTQYF.

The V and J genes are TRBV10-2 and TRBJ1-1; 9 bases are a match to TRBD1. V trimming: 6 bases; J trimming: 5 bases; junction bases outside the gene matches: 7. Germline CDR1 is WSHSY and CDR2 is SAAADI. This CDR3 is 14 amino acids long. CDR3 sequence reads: CASRETGGGTEAFF. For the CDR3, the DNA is TGCGCCAGCAGGGAAACAGGGGGCGGGACTGAAGCTTTCTTT.

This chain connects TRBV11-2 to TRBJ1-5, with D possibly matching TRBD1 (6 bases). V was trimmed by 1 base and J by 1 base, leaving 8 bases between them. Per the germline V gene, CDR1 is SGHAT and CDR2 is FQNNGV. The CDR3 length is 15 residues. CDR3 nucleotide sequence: TGTGCCAGCAGCTTAGGGGGGGGCAGCAATCAGCCCCAGCATTTT. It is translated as CASSLGGGSNQPQHF.

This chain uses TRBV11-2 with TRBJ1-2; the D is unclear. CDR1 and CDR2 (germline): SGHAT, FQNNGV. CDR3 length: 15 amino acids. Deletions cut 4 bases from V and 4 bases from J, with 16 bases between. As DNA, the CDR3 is TGTGCCAGCAGCTCGCCGGGAAGCCCTCTCTATGGCTACACCTTC. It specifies CASSSPGSPLYGYTF.

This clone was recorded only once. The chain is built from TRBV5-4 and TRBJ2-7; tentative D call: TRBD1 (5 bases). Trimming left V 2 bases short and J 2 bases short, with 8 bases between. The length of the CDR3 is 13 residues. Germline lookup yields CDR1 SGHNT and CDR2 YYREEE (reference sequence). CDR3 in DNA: TGTGCCAGCAGCTTCGACAGAGCCTACGAGCAGTACTTC. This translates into CASSFDRAYEQYF.

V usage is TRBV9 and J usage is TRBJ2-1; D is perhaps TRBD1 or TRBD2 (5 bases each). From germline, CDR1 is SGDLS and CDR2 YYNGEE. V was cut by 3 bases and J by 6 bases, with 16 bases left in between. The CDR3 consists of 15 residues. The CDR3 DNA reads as TGTGCCAGCAGCGCCTCCTCCGGGACCCCCAATGAGCAGTTCTTC. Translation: CASSASSGTPNEQFF.